The T cell receptor (beta chain) described here comes from a study of blood T cell repertoires in COVID-19. Study-level background: COVID-19 samples collected from the United States, Italy and Spain covered acute and convalescent phases.

The CDR3 spans 16 residues. J lost 5 bases, V lost 0 bases, and 9 bases had no gene match. CDR1 SGDLS and CDR2 YYNGEE come from the germline V gene. Sequencing used immunoSEQ multiplex PCR; TCRdb keeps in-frame clones, though not all of them. Of 150,000 to 200,000 clones listed, over 75% are singletons. This TCR derives from a man aged 60 to 69 with acute or convalescent COVID-19. V gene TRBV9 combines with J gene TRBJ2-5; TRBD1 aligns across 8 bases. Specimen: peripheral blood. The CDR3 is CASSVVPGAGGETQYF. The CDR3 nucleotides are TGTGCCAGCAGCGTAGTCCCAGGGGCAGGGGGCGAGACCCAGTACTTC.